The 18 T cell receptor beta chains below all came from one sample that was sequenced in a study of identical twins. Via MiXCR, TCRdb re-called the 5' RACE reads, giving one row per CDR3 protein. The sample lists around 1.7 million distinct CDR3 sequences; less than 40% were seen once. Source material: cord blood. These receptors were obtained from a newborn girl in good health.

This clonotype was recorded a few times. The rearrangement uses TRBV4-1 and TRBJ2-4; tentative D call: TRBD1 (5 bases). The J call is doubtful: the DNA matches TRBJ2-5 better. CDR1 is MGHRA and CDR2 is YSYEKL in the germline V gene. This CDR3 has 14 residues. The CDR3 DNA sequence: TGCGCCAGCAGCCGCACAGGAAAGTGGGAGACCCAGTACTTC. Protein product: CASSRTGKWETQYF.

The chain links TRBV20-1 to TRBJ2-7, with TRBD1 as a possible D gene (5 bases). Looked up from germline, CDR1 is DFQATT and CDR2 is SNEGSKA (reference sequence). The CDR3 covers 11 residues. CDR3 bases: TGCGGGGCCGGGTTCTCCTACGAGCAGTACTTC. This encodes CGAGFSYEQYF.

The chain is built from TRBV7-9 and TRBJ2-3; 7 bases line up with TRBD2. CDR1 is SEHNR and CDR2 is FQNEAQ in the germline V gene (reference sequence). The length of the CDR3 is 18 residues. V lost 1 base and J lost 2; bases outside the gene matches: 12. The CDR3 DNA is TGTGCCAGCAGCTTAGGAGCCACTAGCGCCCCGACCACAGATACGCAGTATTTT. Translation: CASSLGATSAPTTDTQYF. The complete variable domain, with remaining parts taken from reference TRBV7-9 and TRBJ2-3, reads DTGVSQNPRHKITKRGQNVTFRCDPISEHNRLYWYRQTLGQGPEFLTYFQNEAQLEKSRLLSDRFSAERPKGSFSTLEIQRTEQGDSAMYLCASSLGATSAPTTDTQYFGPGTRLTVL.

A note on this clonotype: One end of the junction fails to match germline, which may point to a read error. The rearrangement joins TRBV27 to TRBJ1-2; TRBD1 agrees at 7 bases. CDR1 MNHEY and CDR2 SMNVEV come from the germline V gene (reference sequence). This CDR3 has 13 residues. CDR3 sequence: CAGRRDSDYGYTF. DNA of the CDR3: TGTGCCGGCAGACGGGACAGCGACTATGGCTACACCTTC.

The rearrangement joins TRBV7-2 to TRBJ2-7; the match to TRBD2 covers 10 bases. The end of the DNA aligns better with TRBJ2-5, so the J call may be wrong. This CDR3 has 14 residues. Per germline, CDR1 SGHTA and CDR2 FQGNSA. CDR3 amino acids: CASSSSGSRETQYF. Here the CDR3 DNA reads TGTGCCAGCAGCTCTAGCGGGAGTCGGGAGACCCAGTACTTC.

CDR3 sequence (DNA): TGTGCCAGCAGTTGGACTAGCGAGCAGTTCTTC. Its translation is CASSWTSEQFF. The chain recombines TRBV28 with TRBJ2-1; 8 nucleotides align to TRBD2. V lost 4 bases to trimming and J lost 10 bases; unmatched junction nucleotides: 0. This CDR3 is built from 11 residues. Germline assignment: CDR1 MDHEN and CDR2 SYDVKM.

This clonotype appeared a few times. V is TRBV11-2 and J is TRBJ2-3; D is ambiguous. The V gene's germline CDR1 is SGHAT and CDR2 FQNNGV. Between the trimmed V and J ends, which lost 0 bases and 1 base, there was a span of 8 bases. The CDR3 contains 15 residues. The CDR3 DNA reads TGTGCCAGCAGCTTAGATCGAGCCCGCACAGATACGCAGTATTTT. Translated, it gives CASSLDRARTDTQYF.

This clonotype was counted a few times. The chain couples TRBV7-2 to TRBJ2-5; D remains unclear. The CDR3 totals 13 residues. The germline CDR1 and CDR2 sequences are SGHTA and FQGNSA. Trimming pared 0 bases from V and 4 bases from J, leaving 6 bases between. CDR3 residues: CASSLASLETQYF. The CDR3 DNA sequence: TGTGCCAGCAGCTTAGCCTCCCTAGAGACCCAGTACTTC.

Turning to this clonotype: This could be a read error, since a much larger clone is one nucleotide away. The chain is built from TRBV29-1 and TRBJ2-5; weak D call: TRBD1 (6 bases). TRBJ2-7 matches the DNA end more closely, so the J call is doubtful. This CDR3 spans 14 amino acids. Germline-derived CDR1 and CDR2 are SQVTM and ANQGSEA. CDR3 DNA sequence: TGCAGCGTTGCGGGAAAAAGCAGGGGCTACGAGCAGTACTTC. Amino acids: CSVAGKSRGYEQYF.

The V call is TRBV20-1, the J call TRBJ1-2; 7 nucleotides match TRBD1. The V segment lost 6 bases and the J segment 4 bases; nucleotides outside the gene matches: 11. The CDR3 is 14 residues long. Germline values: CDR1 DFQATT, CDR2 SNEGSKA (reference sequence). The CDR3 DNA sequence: TGCAGTGCGATCACAGGGGCGGGGGGCTATGGCTACACCTTC. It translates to CSAITGAGGYGYTF.

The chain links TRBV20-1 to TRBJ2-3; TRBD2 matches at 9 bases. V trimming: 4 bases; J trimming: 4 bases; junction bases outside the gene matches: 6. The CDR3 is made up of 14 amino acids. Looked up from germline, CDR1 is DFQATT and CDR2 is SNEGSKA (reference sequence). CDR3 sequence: CSAIGLALADTQYF. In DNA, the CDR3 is TGCAGTGCTATAGGACTAGCGCTCGCAGATACGCAGTATTTT.

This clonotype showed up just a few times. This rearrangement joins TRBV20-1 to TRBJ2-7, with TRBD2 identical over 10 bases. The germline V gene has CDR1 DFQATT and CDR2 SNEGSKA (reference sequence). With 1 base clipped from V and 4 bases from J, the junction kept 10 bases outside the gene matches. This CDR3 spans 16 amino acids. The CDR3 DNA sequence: TGCAGTGCTAGAGGGGGGGCTAGCGGGGGCCTATACGAGCAGTACTTC. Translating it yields CSARGGASGGLYEQYF.

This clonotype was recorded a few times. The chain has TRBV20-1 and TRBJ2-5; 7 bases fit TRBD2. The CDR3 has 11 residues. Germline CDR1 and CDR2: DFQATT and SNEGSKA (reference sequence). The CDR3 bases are TGCAGGAGAGGGGACTACAATGAGCAGTACTTC. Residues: CRRGDYNEQYF.

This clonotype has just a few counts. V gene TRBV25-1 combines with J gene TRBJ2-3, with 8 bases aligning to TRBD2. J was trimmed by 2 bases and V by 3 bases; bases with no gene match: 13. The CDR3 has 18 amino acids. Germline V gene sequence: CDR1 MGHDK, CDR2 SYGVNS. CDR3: CASSERDPSGRPTDTQYF. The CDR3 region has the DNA TGTGCCAGCAGTGAGCGCGATCCTAGCGGGCGACCCACAGATACGCAGTATTTT.

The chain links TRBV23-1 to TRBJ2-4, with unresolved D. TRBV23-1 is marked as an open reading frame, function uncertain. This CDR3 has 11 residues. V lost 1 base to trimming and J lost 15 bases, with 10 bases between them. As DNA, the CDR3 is TGCGCCAGCAGTCAATTTTCCGCCTCGTACTTC. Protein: CASSQFSASYF.

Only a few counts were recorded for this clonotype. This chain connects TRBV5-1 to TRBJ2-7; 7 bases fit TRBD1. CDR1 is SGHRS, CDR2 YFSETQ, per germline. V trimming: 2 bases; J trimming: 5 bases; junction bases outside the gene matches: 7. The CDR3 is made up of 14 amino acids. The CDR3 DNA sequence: TGCGCCAGCAGCTTTCTGACAGGGCGACACGAGCAGTACTTC. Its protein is CASSFLTGRHEQYF.

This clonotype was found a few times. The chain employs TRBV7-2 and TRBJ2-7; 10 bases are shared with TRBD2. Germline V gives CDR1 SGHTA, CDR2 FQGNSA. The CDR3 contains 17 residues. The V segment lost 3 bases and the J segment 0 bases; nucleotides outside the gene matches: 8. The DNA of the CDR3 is TGTGCCAGCAGCTTGGGGCCTAGCGGGGGAAGCTCCTACGAGCAGTACTTC. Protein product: CASSLGPSGGSSYEQYF.

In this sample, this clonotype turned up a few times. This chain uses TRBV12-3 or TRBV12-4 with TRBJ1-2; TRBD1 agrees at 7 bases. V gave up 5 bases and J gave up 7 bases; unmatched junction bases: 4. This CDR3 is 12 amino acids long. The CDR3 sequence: CASSIRGVGYTF. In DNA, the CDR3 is TGTGCCAGCAGTATCAGGGGGGTTGGCTACACCTTC.